The 30 T cell receptor gamma chains given below trace back to one sample, sequenced in a study of gamma delta lymphoproliferative disorders and STAT genes. TCRdb ran CATT on the multiplex PCR reads. The profile shows about 1,500 gamma-chain clones, about 10% of them singletons. The receptor sequences were amplified from genomic DNA of peripheral blood mononuclear cells. Sequences were obtained from blood. Receptor source: a human donor in good health.

This clone is medium-sized by share. J is TRGJ1 or TRGJ2 and V is TRGV8. TCRdb records no J gene; here it was assigned by comparing the DNA to germline. Losses at the gene ends were 4 bases for V and 12 bases for J; bases not matched to a gene: 6. The CDR3 contains 10 residues. Per germline, CDR1 VENAVY and CDR2 YDSYNSRV. CDR3 DNA sequence: TGTGCCACCTGGGAGAGATCGAAACTCTTT. It encodes CATWERSKLF.

This clone is labeled as medium-sized (0.01 to 0.1%). The gene calls are TRGV2 and TRGJ1 or TRGJ2. Here the J gene was assigned by germline matching of the DNA, as TCRdb has none. The CDR3 sequence is 12 residues long. The ends lost 1 base at V and 6 bases at J; junction bases unmatched: 3. Germline V gives CDR1 EGSNGY, CDR2 YDSYNSKV. The CDR3 DNA follows: TGTGCCACCTGGGACGGCGGTTATAAGAAACTCTTT. Translation gives CATWDGGYKKLF.

By frequency in the sample, this clone is medium-sized. J is TRGJ1 or TRGJ2 and V is TRGV11. The J gene, missing from TCRdb, was assigned here through DNA to germline matching. TRGV11 is flagged as an ORF with uncertain function. The CDR3 is made up of 13 amino acids. V shed 0 bases and J 8 bases; nucleotides not matched to a gene: 4. CDR3 bases: TGTGCCTGCTGGATTAGGCACCTCAATAAGAAACTCTTT. As protein: CACWIRHLNKKLF.

In this sample, this clone is medium-sized. V and J are TRGV3 and TRGJ1 or TRGJ2. Here the J gene was assigned by germline matching of the DNA, as TCRdb has none. V lost 1 base and J lost 11; bases outside the gene matches: 20. The germline V gene encodes CDR1 VTNTFY and CDR2 YDVSTARD (reference sequence). The CDR3 has 16 amino acids. This CDR3 is CATWDSPFCPSGEKLF. The DNA of the CDR3 is TGTGCCACCTGGGACAGCCCCTTTTGCCCCTCAGGGGAGAAACTCTTT.

This clone is labeled as medium-sized. The chain joins TRGV4 to TRGJ1 or TRGJ2. No J gene was available from TCRdb, and it was assigned here by a germline match of the DNA. Trimming took 0 bases from V and 2 from J; bases not matched to a gene: 1. Germline values: CDR1 EGSTGY, CDR2 YDSYTSSV. This CDR3 spans 13 amino acids. The CDR3 is CATWDGDYYKKLF. CDR3 nucleotides: TGTGCCACCTGGGATGGGGATTATTATAAGAAACTCTTT.

This clone is deemed medium-sized. CDR3 region: CATWDGSGEPNYYKKLF. The CDR3 DNA sequence: TGTGCCACCTGGGACGGGTCGGGGGAGCCGAATTATTATAAGAAACTCTTT. This chain connects TRGV2 to TRGJ1 or TRGJ2. Assignment of the J gene here rests on matching the DNA to germline, because TCRdb gives none. CDR1 and CDR2 (germline): EGSNGY, YDSYNSKV. This CDR3 spans 17 amino acids. J gave up 0 bases and V 0 bases, and 11 bases lay outside the gene matches.

In its sample, this clone ranks as medium-sized. The rearrangement uses TRGV4 and TRGJ1 or TRGJ2. The J gene, not given by TCRdb, was assigned here from a germline match of the nucleotide sequence. The V gene's germline CDR1 is EGSTGY and CDR2 YDSYTSSV. This CDR3 contains 13 residues. V was clipped by 2 bases and J by 5 bases; unmatched bases: 6. CDR3 sequence: CATWDAEDYKKLF. CDR3 nucleotide sequence: TGTGCCACCTGGGATGCGGAGGATTATAAGAAACTCTTT.

By sample share, this clone is large (0.1 to 1%). The chain uses TRGV4 and TRGJ1 or TRGJ2. As TCRdb names no J gene, one was assigned here on the basis of a DNA match to germline. The CDR3 loop spans 14 amino acids. Germline values: CDR1 EGSTGY, CDR2 YDSYTSSV. Trimming cost V 0 bases and J 7 bases; bases outside gene matches: 9. CDR3 region: CATWDGRTRYKKLF. In DNA, the CDR3 is TGTGCCACCTGGGATGGGCGGACGAGATATAAGAAACTCTTT.

This clone was counted only a few times. The gene calls are TRGV9 and TRGJ1 or TRGJ2. The J gene, not given by TCRdb, was assigned here from a germline match of the nucleotide sequence. The J segment lost 5 bases and the V segment lost 6 bases, leaving 7 bases of the junction unmatched. Germline loops: CDR1 GITISATS, CDR2 ISYDGTV (reference sequence). The CDR3 covers 12 residues. CDR3 sequence (DNA): TGTGCCTTGTGGTGCCAGGATTATAAGAAACTCTTT. This encodes CALWCQDYKKLF.

In its sample, this clone ranks as medium-sized. Other DNA sequences in the sample encode the same CDR3. The genes are TRGV2 and TRGJ1 or TRGJ2. The J gene, missing from TCRdb, was assigned here through DNA to germline matching. There are 13 residues in the CDR3. Germline CDR1 reads EGSNGY; CDR2 reads YDSYNSKV. With 0 bases clipped from V and 4 bases from J, the junction kept 3 bases outside the gene matches. CDR3 nucleotides: TGTGCCACCTGGGACGGGCCATATTATAAGAAACTCTTT. Its protein is CATWDGPYYKKLF.

Relative to its sample, this clone is medium-sized. The genes are TRGV4 and TRGJ1 or TRGJ2. The J gene, left out of TCRdb, was set here by checking the DNA against germline. Trimming at V came to 2 bases and at J to 8 bases, leaving 0 bases not matched to a gene. The CDR3 sequence is 10 residues long. CDR1 is EGSTGY, CDR2 YDSYTSSV, per germline. This CDR3 is CATWDDKKLF. The CDR3 region has the DNA TGTGCCACCTGGGATGATAAGAAACTCTTT.

This clone is labeled as medium-sized (0.01 to 0.1%). This chain uses TRGV4 with TRGJ1 or TRGJ2. No J gene is reported in TCRdb; it was inferred here by comparing the DNA with germline. Per the germline V gene, CDR1 is EGSTGY and CDR2 is YDSYTSSV. The CDR3 has 14 amino acids. V was clipped by 0 bases and J by 5 bases; unmatched bases: 7. This CDR3 is CATWDGHSHYKKLF. The CDR3 region has the DNA TGTGCCACCTGGGATGGGCACTCCCATTATAAGAAACTCTTT.

By its share, this clone is medium-sized. The V and J genes are TRGV8 and TRGJ1 or TRGJ2. Because TCRdb records no J gene, it was assigned here through a match of the DNA to germline. The CDR3 runs to 14 residues. Germline loops: CDR1 VENAVY, CDR2 YDSYNSRV. J lost 0 bases, V lost 1 base, and 3 bases had no gene match. DNA for the CDR3: TGTGCCACCTGGGATAGACCGAATTATTATAAGAAACTCTTT. Translation gives CATWDRPNYYKKLF.

By its share, this clone is medium-sized. The chain couples TRGV4 to TRGJ1 or TRGJ2. Here the J gene came from matching the DNA to germline, since TCRdb omits it. With 1 base clipped from V and 4 bases from J, the junction kept 10 bases outside the gene matches. The CDR3 totals 15 residues. Germline-derived CDR1 and CDR2 are EGSTGY and YDSYTSSV. DNA of the CDR3: TGTGCCACCTGGGATGGTTGGGGTTTCTATTATAAGAAACTCTTT. It codes for CATWDGWGFYYKKLF.

About this clone: TCRdb records a much larger clone's protein for this DNA, with a difference at residue 8 that likely arises from a read error; the protein given is the translation of the DNA. The chain couples TRGV10 to TRGJP1. TCRdb does not report a J gene; here it was assigned by matching the DNA to germline references. TRGV10 is an ORF, with its function uncertain. This CDR3 has 12 residues. Losses at the gene ends were 9 bases for V and 12 bases for J; bases not matched to a gene: 11. In DNA, the CDR3 is TGTGCTGCGTGTCGCCCAAGTCGGTTCAAGATATTT. Encoded protein: CAACRPSRFKIF.

Judged by abundance, this clone is medium-sized. This chain joins TRGV2 and TRGJP2. Assignment of the J gene here rests on matching the DNA to germline, because TCRdb gives none. Germline V gene sequence: CDR1 EGSNGY, CDR2 YDSYNSKV. The CDR3 totals 14 residues. J lost 6 bases, V lost 0 bases, and 4 bases had no gene match. CDR3 region: CATWDGGGDWIKTF. The CDR3 DNA follows: TGTGCCACCTGGGACGGGGGGGGTGATTGGATCAAGACGTTT.

This clone rates as medium-sized (0.01 to 0.1%). J is TRGJ1 or TRGJ2 and V is TRGV2. Matching the DNA to germline supplied the J gene, which TCRdb does not give. This CDR3 is built from 13 residues. V shed 2 bases, J shed 4 bases, and the junction held 5 bases outside the gene matches. Looked up from germline, CDR1 is EGSNGY and CDR2 is YDSYNSKV. CDR3 in DNA: TGTGCCACCTGGGACGAGGGGTATTATAAGAAACTCTTT. It codes for CATWDEGYYKKLF.

Within the sample, this clone is medium-sized (0.01 to 0.1%). In the same sample, other DNA sequences code for this CDR3. V usage is TRGV4 and J usage is TRGJ1 or TRGJ2. The J gene, absent from TCRdb, was called here by matching the DNA to germline. From germline, CDR1 is EGSTGY and CDR2 YDSYTSSV. Trimming at V came to 5 bases and at J to 1 base, leaving 5 bases not matched to a gene. The CDR3 runs 13 residues. CDR3 DNA: TGTGCCACCTGGGGTTTTAATTATTATAAGAAACTCTTT. It yields the protein CATWGFNYYKKLF.

Judged by abundance, this clone is medium-sized. It is unclear where the CDR3 begins or ends on the DNA, so no DNA is shown, and the CDR3 is as TCRdb lists it. The J gene was not called, though the V gene is TRGV11. TRGV11 carries the ORF label, with uncertain function. The CDR3 is made up of 18 amino acids, end residues included. The CDR3 protein is CTTVPAGLGNSQYYKKLF.

In its sample, this clone ranks as medium-sized. The genes are TRGV2 and TRGJP2. As TCRdb names no J gene, one was assigned here on the basis of a DNA match to germline. The CDR3 loop spans 14 amino acids. After removal of 5 bases from V and 5 bases from J, the junction contained 8 bases not matched to a gene. Germline CDR1 EGSNGY, CDR2 YDSYNSKV. The CDR3 loop reads CATWGRRSDWIKTF. The CDR3 region has the DNA TGTGCCACCTGGGGGAGGCGGAGTGATTGGATCAAGACGTTT.

This clone is judged large. The DNA is omitted, as the CDR3 cannot be located on it reliably, and the CDR3 follows TCRdb's listing. The V segment is TRGV11, and no J call was made. TRGV11 is noted as an ORF with a role that remains uncertain. The CDR3 adds up to 16 amino acids, both ends counted. CDR3 protein: CTTVPAGLGTFYKKLF.

This clone was counted between two and nine times. The V and J genes are TRGV2 and TRGJP2. Since TCRdb gives no J gene, matching the DNA to germline was used here to assign it. V shed 7 bases, J shed 0 bases, and the junction held 2 bases outside the gene matches. Germline CDR1 and CDR2: EGSNGY and YDSYNSKV. The CDR3 runs to 13 residues. The CDR3: CATCYSSDWIKTF. The DNA for the CDR3 is TGTGCCACCTGCTATAGTAGTGATTGGATCAAGACGTTT.

In this sample, this clone is medium-sized. The chain uses TRGV10 and TRGJ1 or TRGJ2. The J gene, absent from TCRdb, was called here by matching the DNA to germline. TRGV10 qualifies as an ORF whose function is uncertain. The CDR3 length is 13 residues. J lost 6 bases, V lost 8 bases, and 11 bases had no gene match. CDR3 amino acids: CAAWDYKGYKKLF. The DNA for the CDR3 is TGTGCTGCGTGGGATTATAAGGGTTATAAGAAACTCTTT.

By proportion, this clone is medium-sized. The identical CDR3 is also encoded by other nucleotide sequences in the sample. The chain uses TRGV2 and TRGJ1 or TRGJ2. The J gene was missing in TCRdb and was found by matching the end of the DNA to germline. The junction had 6 bases not matched to a gene; V was cut back by 0 bases and J by 7 bases. This CDR3 is built from 13 residues. CDR1 is EGSNGY and CDR2 is YDSYNSKV in the germline V gene. Written as DNA, the CDR3 is TGTGCCACCTGGGACGGGCCGGGATATAAGAAACTCTTT. This sequence encodes CATWDGPGYKKLF.

In its sample, this clone was seen once. Because the CDR3's place on the DNA is in doubt, the DNA is left out and the CDR3 is given as listed by TCRdb. There is no J gene call, but TRGV2 is given as the V gene. Per germline, CDR1 EGSNGY and CDR2 YDSYNSKV. The CDR3 region is 20 residues in length, termini included. The CDR3 loop reads CATWEGPLIIRNSLAVEQHF.

This clone is categorized as large. The rearrangement uses TRGV11 and TRGJP1. The J gene, not given by TCRdb, was assigned here from a germline match of the nucleotide sequence. TRGV11 falls under the ORF class, with uncertain function. The CDR3 consists of 15 residues. V lost 2 bases and J lost 3; bases outside the gene matches: 3. Written as DNA, the CDR3 is TGTGCCTGCTGGATTAGGCGCCCCACTGGTTGGTTCAAGATATTT. Translated: CACWIRRPTGWFKIF.

This clone counts as medium-sized. The chain is built from TRGV4 and TRGJ1 or TRGJ2. No J gene was available from TCRdb, and it was assigned here by a germline match of the DNA. Per the germline V gene, CDR1 is EGSTGY and CDR2 is YDSYTSSV. The CDR3 totals 14 residues. Trimming cost V 2 bases and J 5 bases; bases outside gene matches: 9. CDR3 in amino acids: CATWDVGADYKKLF. CDR3 sequence (DNA): TGTGCCACCTGGGATGTAGGGGCCGATTATAAGAAACTCTTT.

This clone is categorized as medium-sized. The V call is TRGV2, the J call TRGJP. Since TCRdb gives no J gene, matching the DNA to germline was used here to assign it. CDR1 and CDR2 from the germline V gene are EGSNGY and YDSYNSKV. V shed 3 bases and J 7 bases; nucleotides not matched to a gene: 3. This CDR3 is 15 amino acids long. Written as DNA, the CDR3 is TGTGCCACCTGGGACTGTGAGTTGGGCAAAAAAATCAAGGTATTT. Translated, it gives CATWDCELGKKIKVF.

On this clone itself: The protein given by TCRdb reflects a much larger clone and differs at residue 2 from this DNA's translation, likely from a read error; the protein shown is the DNA's translation. The V call is TRGV2, the J call TRGJ1 or TRGJ2. Here the J gene came from matching the DNA to germline, since TCRdb omits it. CDR3 length equals 12 residues. Looked up from germline, CDR1 is EGSNGY and CDR2 is YDSYNSKV. CDR3 in amino acids: CTTWDENYKKLF. The CDR3 DNA reads as TGTACCACCTGGGACGAGAATTATAAGAAACTCTTT.

In this sample, this clone is medium-sized. The chain combines TRGV4 with TRGJ1 or TRGJ2. TCRdb gives no J gene; it was assigned here by matching the DNA to germline. V shed 2 bases, J shed 3 bases, and the junction held 7 bases outside the gene matches. This CDR3 region has 14 residues. The V gene's germline CDR1 is EGSTGY and CDR2 YDSYTSSV. The CDR3: CATWDVIGYYKKLF. The CDR3 DNA reads TGTGCCACCTGGGATGTAATCGGTTATTATAAGAAACTCTTT.